The 10 T cell receptor beta chains reported below all come from one sample, sequenced in a study of blood T cell repertoires in COVID-19. TCRdb's copy holds only in-frame clones and misses some; the assay was immunoSEQ multiplex PCR. The sample comprises about 400,000 clones, around nine tenths of which are singletons, and approximately 1% rests with the top ten. Source material: PBMCs or T cells enriched from blood (not recorded which). Source of these receptors: a woman younger than 45 with acute COVID-19.

This rearrangement joins TRBV6-4 to TRBJ2-1, with a tentative D call TRBD2 (6 bases). Germline CDR1 MRHNA, CDR2 SNTAGT. The CDR3 is made up of 14 amino acids. V lost 4 bases and J 7 bases, leaving 14 bases between the germline ends. CDR3: CASSVGTPSNEQFF. The CDR3 nucleotides are TGTGCCAGCAGTGTCGGGACTCCCTCAAATGAGCAGTTCTTC.

The V and J genes are TRBV7-9 and TRBJ2-2; TRBD2 matches 11 bases. The germline V gene encodes CDR1 SEHNR and CDR2 FQNEAQ (reference sequence). V lost 3 bases, J lost 3 bases, and 12 bases stayed unmatched. CDR3 length equals 19 residues. The CDR3 nucleotides read TGTGCCAGCAGCTTCCACCGGTTGGCTAGCGGGGGGCACACCGGGGAGCTGTTTTTT. Translation: CASSFHRLASGGHTGELFF.

The chain links TRBV5-5 to TRBJ2-3; 13 bases map to TRBD2. This CDR3 is 15 amino acids long. After removal of 6 bases from V and 4 bases from J, the junction contained 5 bases not matched to a gene. From germline, CDR1 is SGHKS and CDR2 YYEKEE (reference sequence). The CDR3 region is CASTRLAGGPDTQYF. Here the CDR3 DNA reads TGTGCCAGCACACGACTAGCGGGGGGCCCAGATACGCAGTATTTT.

This sequence joins TRBV7-2 and TRBJ2-7; the match to TRBD1 covers 10 bases. The CDR3 runs to 14 residues. After removal of 5 bases from V and 3 bases from J, the junction contained 4 bases not matched to a gene. The germline V gene encodes CDR1 SGHTA and CDR2 FQGNSA. CDR3 in DNA: TGTGCCAGCAGCCCGGACAGGGGGATCTACGAGCAGTACTTC. As protein: CASSPDRGIYEQYF.

This clone was recorded only once. The chain employs TRBV19 and TRBJ2-7, with 9 bases fitting TRBD2. The CDR3 is 15 residues long. Germline loops: CDR1 LNHDA, CDR2 SQIVND (reference sequence). V was pared by 6 bases and J by 1 base, with 7 bases of the junction left unmatched. The CDR3 sequence: CASSFSGGQSYEQYF. The CDR3 coding sequence is TGTGCCAGTAGCTTTAGCGGGGGCCAATCCTACGAGCAGTACTTC.

The genes are TRBV13 and TRBJ1-1; 9 bases agree with TRBD1. This CDR3 comprises 15 residues. Trimming at V came to 5 bases and at J to 4 bases, leaving 8 bases not matched to a gene. Germline CDR1 and CDR2: PRHDT and FYEKMQ (reference sequence). DNA of the CDR3: TGTGCCAGCAGCGACCGGGACAGGGTCCCCACTGAAGCTTTCTTT. This gives the protein CASSDRDRVPTEAFF.

The V and J genes are TRBV3-1 (or the pseudogene TRBV3-2) and TRBJ2-3; D is perhaps TRBD1 (5 bases). This CDR3 region has 18 residues. V was shortened by 0 bases and J by 4 bases, with 20 bases between the two germline ends. Germline-derived CDR1 and CDR2 are LGHDT and YNNKEL (reference sequence). The DNA of the CDR3 is TGTGCCAGCAGCCAAGACTCAGAAGTAGGGGCTTACGCAGATACGCAGTATTTT. This encodes CASSQDSEVGAYADTQYF.

This chain joins TRBV5-1 and TRBJ2-3; 7 positions match TRBD1. This CDR3 comprises 13 residues. The V gene end was trimmed by 1 base and the J gene end by 5 bases; junction bases not matched to a gene: 1. In germline, CDR1 is SGHRS, CDR2 YFSETQ. As DNA, the CDR3 is TGCGCCAGCAGCTTGTCAGGGGGAGATACGCAGTATTTT. Its protein is CASSLSGGDTQYF.

This chain joins TRBV29-1 and TRBJ1-1; D may be TRBD1 (5 bases). This CDR3 is built from 12 residues. Germline V lookup: CDR1 SQVTM, CDR2 ANQGSEA. CDR3 in DNA: TGCAGTTCAGCTCAGGGCAACACTGAAGCTTTCTTT. As protein: CSSAQGNTEAFF. The complete variable domain, with remaining parts taken from reference TRBV29-1 and TRBJ1-1, reads SAVISQKPSRDICQRGTSLTIQCQVDSQVTMMFWYRQQPGQSLTLIATANQGSEATYESGFVIDKFPISRPNLTFSTLTVSNMSPEDSSIYLCSSAQGNTEAFFGQGTRLTVV.

This chain joins TRBV27 and TRBJ2-7, with D possibly matching TRBD1 (5 bases). The germline gives CDR1 MNHEY, CDR2 SMNVEV (reference sequence). The CDR3 spans 11 residues. V was trimmed by 2 bases and J by 6 bases, leaving 5 bases between them. CDR3 coding DNA: TGTGCCAGCAGTTTACAGGGCGAGCAGTACTTC. Translation gives CASSLQGEQYF.